Shown below are 6 T cell receptor beta chains from a single sample sequenced in a study. TCRdb independently ran MiXCR on the RT-PCR reads; one entry per CDR3 protein. This table has hundreds of thousands of distinct CDR3 sequences, over 12% appearing once. Sequencing input: memory CD4+ T cells from blood. Source of these receptors: a female donor in good health, serving as a healthy control.

This clonotype was detected a few times. This chain joins TRBV4-3 and TRBJ2-3; 7 nucleotides line up with TRBD2. CDR1 is LGHNA and CDR2 is YSLEER in the germline V gene. The CDR3 covers 16 residues. V dropped 7 bases and J dropped 5; count of bases not matched to a gene: 15. This CDR3 is CASTSEVTSYVDTQYF. The DNA of the CDR3 is TGCGCCAGCACATCGGAAGTGACTAGCTATGTAGATACGCAGTATTTT.

The gene calls are TRBV6-1 and TRBJ2-5; a possible D gene is TRBD1 (6 bases). CDR3 length: 13 residues. V was pared by 6 bases and J by 3 bases, with 11 bases between. Per the germline V gene, CDR1 is MNHNS and CDR2 is SASEGT. The CDR3 here is CASRAGVKETQYF. The CDR3 DNA reads TGTGCCAGCAGAGCAGGGGTAAAAGAGACCCAGTACTTC.

The rearrangement links TRBV6-6 to TRBJ1-4; a weak D match, TRBD1 (5 bases). The CDR3 spans 16 residues. CDR1 and CDR2 (germline): MNHNY, SVGAGI (reference sequence). V was shortened by 3 bases and J by 5 bases, with 16 bases between the two germline ends. CDR3: CASSYEAAGWNEKLFF. The CDR3 DNA reads as TGTGCCAGCAGTTATGAGGCGGCAGGGTGGAATGAAAAACTGTTTTTT.

This clonotype occurred a few times. The chain combines TRBV4-2 with TRBJ1-1; the match to TRBD1 covers 8 bases. The trim removed 4 bases at V and 1 base at J, leaving 5 bases unmatched. This CDR3 is built from 15 residues. Germline V gene data show CDR1 as LGHNA and CDR2 as YNFKEQ. CDR3 DNA: TGTGCCAGCAGCCCGTGGACAGGGACGAACACTGAAGCTTTCTTT. It codes for CASSPWTGTNTEAFF.

The DNA for the CDR3 is TGTGCCAGCAGTCAAGCGCGACAGGGGGGACTCTCTGGAAACACCATATATTTT. This codes for CASSQARQGGLSGNTIYF. This chain links TRBV6-5 with TRBJ1-3, with 9 bases aligning to TRBD1. Germline V gives CDR1 MNHEY, CDR2 SVGAGI. The CDR3 has 18 residues. The V segment lost 5 bases and the J segment 0 bases; nucleotides outside the gene matches: 11.

Many counts were recorded for this clonotype. At one end, the junction sequence differs from germline, possibly due to a read error. The DNA for the CDR3 is TGCGCCAGCAGCTTGTCGGGTAATCAGCCCCAGCATTTT. This codes for CASSLSGNQPQHF. The chain couples TRBV12-3 or TRBV12-4 to TRBJ1-5; no definite D call. The CDR3 runs 13 residues.